The 23 T cell receptor beta chains listed next were all sequenced from one sample in a study of tumor and adjacent non-tumor tissue in lung cancer. No cell sorting was done before RNA was extracted from the tissue. The library came from three nested PCR rounds adapted from ARM-PCR protocols. TCRdb fed the multiplex PCR reads into MiXCR, producing one record per CDR3 protein. The sample lists approximately 120,000 distinct CDR3 sequences, roughly 77% occurring once. The specimen was lung tumor tissue. The receptor set was obtained from a woman in her sixties or seventies with non-small cell lung cancer.

This clonotype was detected once. A read error may explain this, as a much larger clone is one base away. CDR3: CSASTNYEQYF. In DNA, the CDR3 is TGCAGTGCGTCGACTAACTACGAGCAGTACTTC. The chain combines TRBV20-1 with TRBJ2-7; D may be TRBD2 (5 bases). V was pared by 6 bases and J by 3 bases, with 9 bases between. The CDR3 length is 11 residues. Germline values: CDR1 DFQATT, CDR2 SNEGSKA (reference sequence).

A word on this clonotype: One junction end does not reproduce the germline sequence, and a read error may be involved. The rearrangement links TRBV20-1 to TRBJ2-7; D perhaps matches TRBD1 (6 bases). CDR3 length: 15 residues. Germline-derived CDR1 and CDR2 are DFQATT and SNEGSKA (reference sequence). CDR3 bases: TGCAGTGCTAGAGATTGCAGGGGTTTGGGTTACGAGCAGTATTTC. Its protein product is CSARDCRGLGYEQYF.

Turning to this clonotype: The junction shows a germline mismatch at one end, possibly a read error. V and J are TRBV4-3 and TRBJ1-2; no definite D call. In germline, CDR1 is LGHNA, CDR2 YSLEER. This CDR3 has 16 residues. The CDR3 sequence: CTSSQWADSANYGYTF. CDR3 nucleotides: TGCACCAGCAGCCAATGGGCGGACTCAGCTAACTATGGCTACACCTTC.

Worth noting for this clonotype: At one end, the junction sequence differs from germline, possibly due to a read error. CDR3 DNA sequence: TGTGCCTGCAGCGTATATGGGACCAAGGCTGGCTACACCTTC. It codes for CACSVYGTKAGYTF. The chain recombines TRBV11-2 with TRBJ1-2; a possible D gene is TRBD1 (5 bases). CDR3 length: 14 amino acids. CDR1 is SGHAT, CDR2 FQNNGV, per germline. Using reference TRBV11-2 and TRBJ1-2 for the parts outside the CDR3, the full variable domain is EAGVAQSPRYKIIEKRQSVAFWCNPISGHATLYWYQQILGQGPKLLIQFQNNGVVDDSQLPKDRFSAERLKGVDSTLKIQPAKLEDSAVYLCACSVYGTKAGYTFGSGTRLTVV.

V is TRBV6-1 and J is TRBJ1-5, with D possibly being TRBD1 (6 bases). Germline lookup yields CDR1 MNHNS and CDR2 SASEGT. The V gene lost 3 bases and the J gene lost 5 bases, with 14 bases spanning the gap. CDR3 length: 15 residues. CDR3: CASSEIDRNYQPQHF. The CDR3 nucleotides are TGTGCCAGCAGTGAGATCGACAGGAATTATCAGCCCCAGCATTTT.

About this clonotype itself: Sequence at one end of the junction differs from germline and may be a read error. The chain is built from TRBV28 and TRBJ1-5; D is unclear. This CDR3 is 12 amino acids long. In germline, CDR1 is MDHEN, CDR2 SYDVKM. CDR3 loop: CASNGPGQPHHF. In DNA form, the CDR3 reads TGTGCCAGCAACGGTCCGGGCCAGCCCCACCATTTT.

A remark on this clonotype: One end of the junction is discordant with germline, which a read error may explain. The chain links TRBV20-1 to TRBJ1-5; D might be TRBD1 (6 bases). CDR3 length: 15 residues. Germline CDR1 DFQATT, CDR2 SNEGSKA (reference sequence). The CDR3 loop reads CSARYQTQGNQPHHF. The DNA for the CDR3 is TGCAGTGCTAGATATCAGACCCAGGGGAATCAACCCCACCATTTT.

This clonotype was recorded many times. The rearrangement links TRBV14 to TRBJ1-2; D is unclear. Germline lookup yields CDR1 SGHDN and CDR2 FVKESK. CDR3 length equals 12 residues. V was trimmed by 0 bases and J by 8 bases, leaving 7 bases between them. The CDR3 coding sequence is TGTGCCAGCAGCCAAGATTTAAGGGGCTACACCTTC. It encodes CASSQDLRGYTF.

As regards this clonotype: Since a much larger clone is just one base distant, this may be a read error. The rearrangement uses TRBV6-5 and TRBJ1-5; D is uncertain. This CDR3 contains 13 residues. The germline V gene encodes CDR1 MNHEY and CDR2 SVGAGI. The CDR3 spells CASSLGSNKPQHF. CDR3 coding DNA: TGTGCCAGCTCCCTGGGGTCCAATAAGCCCCAGCATTTT.

V is TRBV29-1 and J is TRBJ2-7, with TRBD2 identical over 7 bases. The CDR3 is made up of 11 amino acids. In germline, CDR1 is SQVTM, CDR2 ANQGSEA. CDR3 protein: CRGGGSYEQYF. The DNA of the CDR3 is TGCAGGGGGGGGGGCTCCTACGAGCAGTACTTC.

In the case of this clonotype: A much larger clone differs from this one at a single base, so this may be a read error. The rearrangement links TRBV20-1 to TRBJ1-2; D is ambiguous. The CDR3 contains 14 residues. Per the germline V gene, CDR1 is DFQATT and CDR2 is SNEGSKA (reference sequence). The CDR3 here is CIASRKLTNYGYTF. The CDR3 coding sequence is TGCATTGCTAGTAGAAAGCTTACTAACTATGGCTACACCTTC.

Notes on this clonotype: Without the conserved terminal phenylalanine or tryptophan, this CDR3 likely stems from a read error. The V gene is TRBV5-5, the J gene TRBJ2-3; D remains unclear. V gave up 0 bases and J gave up 6 bases, with 11 bases separating them. The germline V gene has CDR1 SGHKS and CDR2 YYEKEE (reference sequence). The CDR3 loop spans 14 amino acids. The CDR3 DNA sequence: TGTGCCAGCAGCTTGGGAGCACAGTGGGATACGCAGTATTAT. The encoded protein is CASSLGAQWDTQYY.

Regarding this clonotype: At one boundary the junction diverges from the germline segment, which might be a read error. CDR3 region: CSVESGLWKTEPFF. In DNA, the CDR3 is TGCAGCGTTGAATCCGGCCTATGGAAGACTGAACCTTTCTTT. This chain uses TRBV29-1 with TRBJ1-1; D gene ambiguous. Germline CDR1 reads SQVTM; CDR2 reads ANQGSEA. The CDR3 length is 14 residues.

There are a few counts of this clonotype. This sequence may be a read error, since a much larger clone differs from it by one base. The rearrangement uses TRBV20-1 and TRBJ2-7, with D hard to call. Germline CDR1 and CDR2: DFQATT and SNEGSKA (reference sequence). V shed 7 bases and J shed 5 bases, with 18 bases lying between them. There are 13 residues in the CDR3. CDR3 nucleotides: TGCAGTGTCGAGAAAATACCTAGAAACGAGCAGTACTTC. Protein product: CSVEKIPRNEQYF.

As concerns this clonotype: Its ends do not fully match the called genes, so a read error is possible. The rearrangement links TRBV28 to TRBJ2-1; the D is unclear. The CDR3 is 14 residues long. Germline CDR1 reads MDHEN; CDR2 reads SYDVKM. CDR3 bases: TGTGCCAGCAGTTTTCAGGAAAGGTACAATGGGCAGTTCTTC. This translates into CASSFQERYNGQFF. The variable domain in full, completed from reference TRBV28 and TRBJ2-1, reads DVKVTQSSRYLVKRTGEKVFLECVQDMDHENMFWYRQDPGLGLRLIYFSYDVKMKEKGDIPEGYSVSREKKERFSLILESASTNQTSMYLCASSFQERYNGQFFGPGTRLTVL.

To note about this clonotype: A much larger clone lies one base from this, so it may be a read error. This chain uses TRBV6-5 with TRBJ2-2, with TRBD1 matching over 7 bases. With 6 bases clipped from V and 3 bases from J, the junction kept 7 bases outside the gene matches. CDR3 length: 15 residues. Germline CDR1 reads MNHEY; CDR2 reads SVGAGI. CDR3 nucleotide sequence: TGTGCCAGCAGCCCCGACAGGGCTGACACCGGGGAGCTGTTTTTT. This gives the protein CASSPDRADTGELFF.

This clonotype was counted many times. The chain couples TRBV29-1 to TRBJ1-4; possible D gene TRBD1, 5 bases. V lost 4 bases, J lost 1 base, and 10 bases lay in between. CDR1 is SQVTM and CDR2 is ANQGSEA in the germline V gene. This CDR3 has 14 residues. The CDR3: CSVARGQTNEKLFF. The CDR3 DNA reads as TGCAGCGTTGCGAGGGGTCAAACTAATGAAAAACTGTTTTTT.

The chain couples TRBV12-3 or TRBV12-4 to TRBJ1-2; tentative D call: TRBD1 (5 bases). The CDR3 totals 14 residues. Trimming took 7 bases from V and 5 from J, leaving 17 bases between them. CDR3 amino acids: CASKVQAADYGYTF. Here the CDR3 DNA reads TGTGCCAGCAAAGTACAGGCGGCGGATTATGGCTACACCTTC.

V usage is TRBV4-3 and J usage is TRBJ1-5; D is uncertain. Between the trimmed V and J ends, which lost 0 bases and 0 bases, there was a span of 12 bases. This CDR3 has 17 residues. CDR1 LGHNA and CDR2 YSLEER come from the germline V gene. This CDR3 reads CASSQDWKAYSNQPQHF. The CDR3 nucleotides are TGCGCCAGCAGCCAAGATTGGAAGGCCTATAGCAATCAGCCCCAGCATTTT.

To note about this clonotype: At one end, the junction sequence differs from germline, possibly due to a read error. The chain is built from TRBV4-1 and TRBJ1-1; D uncertain. Per the germline V gene, CDR1 is MGHRA and CDR2 is YSYEKL. There are 14 residues in the CDR3. CDR3 amino acids: CAGSQVVGNTEALF. CDR3 in DNA: TGCGCCGGCAGCCAAGTCGTAGGGAACACTGAAGCTTTATTT.

With regard to this clonotype: A much larger clone sits a single nucleotide away, making a read error possible. The chain joins TRBV5-4 to TRBJ1-1; a possible D gene is TRBD1 (6 bases). Germline V lookup: CDR1 SGHNT, CDR2 YYREEE (reference sequence). CDR3 length: 18 residues. The CDR3 DNA is TGTGCCAGCAGCTCGCCGGGGCCAGTCGGGGGGCGATACACTGGAGCTTTCTTT. Its translation: CASSSPGPVGGRYTGAFF.

In regard to this clonotype: This may be a read error: a much more frequent sequence differs by one nucleotide. V and J are TRBV20-1 and TRBJ1-1; D not certain. V gave up 4 bases and J gave up 1 base, with 16 bases separating them. Germline V gives CDR1 DFQATT, CDR2 SNEGSKA (reference sequence). This CDR3 region has 15 residues. DNA for the CDR3: TGCAGTGCTACTCCCCTGGCAGACAAGAACACTGAAGCTTTCTTT. Its translation: CSATPLADKNTEAFF.

The CDR3: CSALRTSNYGYTF. CDR3 nucleotides: TGCAGTGCCTTGAGGACATCTAACTATGGCTACACCTTC. This rearrangement joins TRBV20-1 to TRBJ1-2; the D gene is possibly TRBD1 (5 bases). The V gene's germline CDR1 is DFQATT and CDR2 SNEGSKA (reference sequence). V was trimmed by 6 bases and J by 0 bases, leaving 11 bases between them. CDR3 length: 13 amino acids.